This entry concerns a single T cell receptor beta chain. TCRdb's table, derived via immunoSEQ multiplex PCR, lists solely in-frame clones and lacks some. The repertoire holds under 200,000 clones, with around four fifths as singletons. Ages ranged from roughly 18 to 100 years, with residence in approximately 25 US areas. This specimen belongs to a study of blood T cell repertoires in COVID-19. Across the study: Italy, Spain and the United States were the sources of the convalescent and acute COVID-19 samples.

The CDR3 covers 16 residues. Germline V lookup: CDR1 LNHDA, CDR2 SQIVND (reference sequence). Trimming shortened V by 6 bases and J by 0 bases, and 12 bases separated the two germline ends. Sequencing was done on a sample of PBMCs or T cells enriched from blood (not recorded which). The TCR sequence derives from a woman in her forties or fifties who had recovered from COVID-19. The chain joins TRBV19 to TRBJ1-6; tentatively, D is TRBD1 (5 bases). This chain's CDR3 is CASRGGTGSYNSPLHF. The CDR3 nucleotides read TGTGCCAGTAGGGGGGGTACCGGCTCCTATAATTCACCCCTCCACTTT. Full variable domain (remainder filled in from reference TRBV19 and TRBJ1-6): DGGITQSPKYLFRKEGQNVTLSCEQNLNHDAMYWYRQDPGQGLRLIYYSQIVNDFQKGDIAEGYSVSREKKESFPLTVTSAQKNPTAFYLCASRGGTGSYNSPLHFGNGTRLTVT.